What follows describes a single T cell receptor beta chain. Its matching antigen is unknown. This CDR3 region has 14 residues. V lost 4 bases, J lost 0 bases, and 3 bases stayed unmatched. Germline V CDR1 and CDR2: SGHNT, YYREEE (reference sequence). In the original analysis: Built for papillary thyroid cancer, a distant-metastasis classifier drew on CDR3 differences across clinicopathological groups. TCRdb re-called the PCR reads with MiXCR. The V and J calls follow TCRdb's processing rather than the paper's. The table lists over 15,000 clones, about 27% of them singletons. No treatment had been given to any patient before thyroid surgery. This specimen comes from a study of metastatic and nonmetastatic thyroid tumors. Study background: From malignant and benign thyroid patients, repertoires in blood and in tumor or nodule tissue were compared.

Study-level points and caveats: Malignant thyroid tumors reportedly exceeded benign nodules significantly in TCR beta diversity, with the difference appearing in blood and tumor.

This chain connects TRBV5-4 to TRBJ2-5; 7 bases line up with TRBD1. The sample consisted of tumor tissue. This TCR was recovered from a female donor with papillary thyroid cancer or a benign thyroid nodule (not recorded which). Some clones in this sample may be carry-over from other donors' samples. This chain's CDR3 is CASSPGTDQETQYF. The CDR3, as DNA: TGTGCCAGCAGCCCGGGGACAGACCAAGAGACCCAGTACTTC.